These 3 T cell receptor beta chains came from one sample sequenced in a study of vaccination effects on CD4 cells after COVID-19. The repertoire was sequenced with immunoSEQ multiplex PCR; TCRdb's copy has only in-frame clones and lacks some. Of around 25,000 clones in the sample, about 75% were seen once. Antigens of these TCRs are unknown. The ViraFEST assay expanded antigen-specific CD4+ T cells with viral peptide pools before sequencing. Following a roughly ten-day culture, CD4+ T cells were purified. BNT162b2 vaccine or mRNA-1273 vaccine was given to participants in two doses. Source: CD4+ T cells from PBMCs cultured with SARS-CoV-2 spike peptides, taken after COVID-19 vaccination. Every receptor here comes from a human donor who received a COVID-19 vaccine. Some clones in this sample may be carry-over from other donors' samples.

The rearrangement links TRBV5-1 to TRBJ2-1; D possibly uses TRBD1 or TRBD2 (5 bases each). The CDR3 totals 14 residues. Trimming cost V 4 bases and J 3 bases, with 11 bases left between them. The germline CDR1 and CDR2 sequences are SGHRS and YFSETQ. The CDR3 DNA is TGCGCCAGCAGCCCGGGACGGCGCTACAATGAGCAGTTCTTC. Its protein product is CASSPGRRYNEQFF.

CDR3 DNA: TGTGCCAGCTCACGGGGCTTACAGGCTGAGCAGTTCTTC. It is translated as CASSRGLQAEQFF. The chain is built from TRBV18 and TRBJ2-1; weak D call: TRBD1 (5 bases). CDR1 KGHSH and CDR2 LQKENI come from the germline V gene. The CDR3 covers 13 residues. V dropped 4 bases and J dropped 9 bases, with 13 bases sitting between them.

This chain joins TRBV2 and TRBJ2-3; TRBD1 might be the D (6 bases). This CDR3 has 14 residues. Germline V CDR1 and CDR2: SNHLY, FYNNEI. V was pared by 2 bases and J by 4 bases, with 10 bases between. The CDR3 region has the DNA TGTGCCAGCAGTGAAATCAGGGGCGCAGATACGCAGTATTTT. Translated: CASSEIRGADTQYF.